The clone carrying this T cell receptor beta chain appeared a few times. Generated by immunoSEQ multiplex PCR, the TCRdb table keeps only in-frame clones and is missing some. The sample shows approximately 46,000 clones, around 94% of them seen only once. This record comes from a study of control samples from healthy donors and cancer patients. The CDR3 length is 11 residues. V was cut by 4 bases and J by 7 bases, with 8 bases left in between. The chain uses TRBV12-3 or TRBV12-4 and TRBJ2-7, with no clear D. Sequenced input: PBMCs. The sequence was obtained from a man aged 25 to 45 with colorectal cancer. CDR3 nucleotides: TGTGCCAGCAGTTCCTCACAAGAGCAGTACTTC. Protein: CASSSSQEQYF.